This T cell receptor (beta chain) was observed in a study of blood T cell repertoires in COVID-19. Produced via immunoSEQ multiplex PCR; TCRdb's table is partial and in-frame only. The repertoire holds about 27,000 clones, approximately 90% seen once, with around 3% in the top ten. The ends lost 1 base at V and 8 bases at J; junction bases unmatched: 23. CDR1 LGHDT and CDR2 YNNKEL come from the germline V gene (reference sequence). The CDR3 consists of 20 residues. The TCR sequence derives from a human donor in a cohort sampled during active COVID-19. The specimen sequenced was peripheral blood. The J gene is TRBJ2-4, the V gene TRBV3-1 (or the pseudogene TRBV3-2); TRBD2 matches at 7 bases. The CDR3 spells CASSQGSSAYTELATYIQYF. For the CDR3, the DNA is TGTGCCAGCAGCCAAGGCTCGTCCGCTTATACAGAACTAGCGACGTACATTCAGTACTTC.